Listed below are T cell receptor beta chains from one sample, sequenced in a study of T cells in Graves' hyperthyroidism and ophthalmopathy. MiXCR, run by TCRdb on the multiplex PCR reads, gives a single entry per CDR3 protein. The data contain about 520,000 distinct CDR3 sequences, around a quarter of them singletons. The sample was blood. These receptors all come from a woman aged 30 to 39 with Graves' ophthalmopathy. Both conserved end residues are part of each CDR3. A D gene is named only where the DNA matches it firmly. Only some rows state a clone size, as once, few, many or a class for expanded clones.

size: few; D: TRBD2; V: TRBV19; J: TRBJ2-6; CDR3: CASRNLAGGSGANVLTF; DNA: TGTGCCAGTCGAAACCTAGCGGGGGGTTCCGGGGCCAACGTCCTGACTTTC
size: many; D: -; V: TRBV29-1; J: TRBJ1-2; CDR3: CSVDSNYGYTF; DNA: TGCAGCGTCGACAGTAACTATGGCTACACCTTC
size: many; D: -; V: TRBV18; J: TRBJ1-5; CDR3: CASSPLSNQPQHF; DNA: TGTGCCAGCTCACCACTAAGCAATCAGCCCCAGCATTTT
size: many; D: -; V: TRBV20-1; J: TRBJ1-2; CDR3: CSAGTDLYGYTF; DNA: TGCAGTGCTGGGACGGACCTCTATGGCTACACCTTC
size: many; D: -; V: TRBV6-2/TRBV6-3; J: TRBJ1-2; CDR3: CASSNRDILGYTF; DNA: TGTGCCAGCAGTAACCGGGACATCCTTGGCTACACCTTC
size: -; D: -; V: TRBV7-3; J: TRBJ2-7; CDR3: CASSLTKAVPYEQYF; DNA: TGTGCCAGCAGCTTAACGAAGGCGGTTCCCTACGAGCAGTACTTC
size: -; D: TRBD1; V: TRBV27; J: TRBJ1-6; CDR3: CASSFTGTGGRFVGTTLHF; DNA: TGTGCCAGCAGTTTCACCGGGACAGGTGGGCGGTTTGTTGGAACGACCCTCCACTTT
size: many; D: TRBD2; V: TRBV19; J: TRBJ2-5; CDR3: CASSGAAGGPEETQYF; DNA: TGTGCCAGTAGTGGGGCTGCGGGGGGGCCGGAGGAGACCCAGTACTTC
size: -; D: -; V: TRBV7-9; J: TRBJ2-7; CDR3: CASTLRTSTNYEQYF; DNA: TGTGCCAGCACCTTAAGGACCTCGACTAATTACGAGCAGTACTTC
size: many; D: TRBD1; V: TRBV4-2; J: TRBJ1-1; CDR3: CASSQDPDRGGTEAFF; DNA: TGTGCCAGCAGCCAAGATCCGGACAGGGGAGGCACTGAAGCTTTCTTT
size: many; D: -; V: TRBV5-5; J: TRBJ1-1; CDR3: CASSLAVTLNTEAFF; DNA: TGTGCCAGCAGCTTGGCGGTAACTTTGAACACTGAAGCTTTCTTT
size: few; D: TRBD1; V: TRBV19; J: TRBJ1-2; CDR3: CASSPIEQGLGGYTF; DNA: TGTGCCAGTAGTCCCATTGAACAGGGGCTCGGTGGCTACACCTTC
size: many; D: TRBD2; V: TRBV20-1; J: TRBJ2-7; CDR3: CSARDGTGLGGEQYF; DNA: TGCAGTGCTAGAGATGGGACGGGACTAGGGGGCGAGCAGTACTTC
size: -; D: TRBD1; V: TRBV6-1; J: TRBJ2-7; CDR3: CASGPWGQGAEQYF; DNA: TGTGCCAGCGGACCTTGGGGACAGGGGGCCGAGCAGTACTTC
size: many; D: -; V: TRBV6-1; J: TRBJ2-2; CDR3: CASRRTGRDTGELFF; DNA: TGTGCCAGCAGGAGGACAGGGAGGGACACCGGGGAGCTGTTTTTT
size: many; D: TRBD1; V: TRBV6-7; J: TRBJ1-5; CDR3: CASSYSRDRAEVSNQPQHF; DNA: TGTGCCAGCAGTTACTCTCGGGACAGGGCAGAGGTGAGCAATCAGCCCCAGCATTTT
size: once; D: -; V: TRBV12-3/TRBV12-4; J: TRBJ1-1; CDR3: CASSLRTVSTEAFF; DNA: TGTGCCAGCAGTTTAAGGACAGTGAGCACTGAAGCTTTCTTT
size: many; D: -; V: TRBV28; J: TRBJ1-2; CDR3: CASRNGVDYGYTF; DNA: TGTGCCAGCAGAAACGGGGTGGACTATGGCTACACCTTC
size: once; D: -; V: TRBV3-1; J: TRBJ1-1; CDR3: CASSQTRVTEAFF; DNA: TGTGCCAGCAGCCAGACCAGGGTTACTGAAGCTTTCTTT
size: many; D: -; V: TRBV12-3/TRBV12-4; J: TRBJ1-5; CDR3: CASSLGRGNQPQHF; DNA: TGTGCCAGCAGTTTGGGACGCGGCAATCAGCCCCAGCATTTT
size: -; D: -; V: TRBV6-4; J: TRBJ2-5; CDR3: CASSVGPGETQYF; DNA: TGTGCCAGCAGTGTGGGACCAGGAGAGACCCAGTACTTC